This T cell receptor (beta chain) was identified in a study of post-analysis software for immune sequencing data. V lost 10 bases and J lost 8, with 17 bases in between. CDR3 size: 12 residues. CDR1 and CDR2 from the germline V gene are MDHEN and SYDVKM. Study findings and constraints: TRBV5-6, TRBV5-1 and TRBV20-1 belonged to a set of roughly 5 TRBV segments that were more frequent in patients than controls.

Comments on this clonotype: The antigen is not known.

Every TCR beta cDNA library bore unique molecular identifiers. One entry per CDR3 protein results from TCRdb running MiXCR on the PCR reads. The sample shows roughly 600,000 distinct CDR3 sequences, 40% to 50% of them seen only once. This receptor was taken from a girl aged 10 to 17 with multiple sclerosis. This chain links TRBV28 with TRBJ1-2; tentative D call: TRBD1 (5 bases). Source material: blood. For the CDR3, the DNA is TGTGCCATCGTTAAGGGGCAACTAGGCTACACCTTC. Protein product: CAIVKGQLGYTF.